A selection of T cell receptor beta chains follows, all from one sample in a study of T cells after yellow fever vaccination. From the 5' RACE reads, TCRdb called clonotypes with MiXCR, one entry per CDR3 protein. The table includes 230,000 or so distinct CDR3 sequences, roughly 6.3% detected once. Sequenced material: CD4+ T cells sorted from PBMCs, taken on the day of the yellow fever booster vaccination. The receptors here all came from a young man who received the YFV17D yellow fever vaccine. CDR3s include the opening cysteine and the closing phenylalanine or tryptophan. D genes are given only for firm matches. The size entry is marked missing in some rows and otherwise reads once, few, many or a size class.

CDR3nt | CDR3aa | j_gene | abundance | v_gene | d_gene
TGTGCCAGCAGCTTAGTTCAGGTCCCCGGGGAGCTGTTTTTT | CASSLVQVPGELFF | TRBJ2-2 | many | TRBV7-8 | -
TGTGCCAGCAGCCAAGTTTTCTACGAGCAGTACTTC | CASSQVFYEQYF | TRBJ2-7 | many | TRBV4-2 | -
TGTGCCAGCTGCTCCCTTTGGGGGGGCGGGACCGAGCGCTCCTACGAGCAGTACTTC | CASCSLWGGGTERSYEQYF | TRBJ2-7 | - | TRBV7-3 | -
TGTGCCAGCAGTTTATCAGGGGAGGGCATTCAGTACTTC | CASSLSGEGIQYF | TRBJ2-4 | many | TRBV27 | TRBD2
TGTGCCAGCAGCTACAGCTCCTACAATGAGCAGTTCTTC | CASSYSSYNEQFF | TRBJ2-1 | many | TRBV5-4 | -
TGCGCCAGCAGCATTTCCGGGACAGGCAACGAAAAACTGTTTTTT | CASSISGTGNEKLFF | TRBJ1-4 | many | TRBV5-1 | TRBD1
TGTGCCAGCAGCTCCGTGCGGCGGCGGCAGTACTTC | CASSSVRRRQYF | TRBJ2-7 | - | TRBV7-2 | -
TGCGCCAGCAACGCAGGGTCTTTAGAGACCCAGTACTTC | CASNAGSLETQYF | TRBJ2-5 | many | TRBV5-1 | -
TGCGCCAGCAGCTTTGGTTCTGGGCGAGCTACCTACAATGAGCAGTTCTTC | CASSFGSGRATYNEQFF | TRBJ2-1 | - | TRBV5-1 | -
TGTGCCAGTATAGGGGCGGGCCCCTCCTACGAGCAGTACTTC | CASIGAGPSYEQYF | TRBJ2-7 | - | TRBV19 | -
TGTGCCAGCAGTCTAGCGGGAGTGACAGAGACCCAGTACTTC | CASSLAGVTETQYF | TRBJ2-5 | few | TRBV5-4 | TRBD2
TGTGCCAGCATTTGGGGAGGTGGCTACACCTTC | CASIWGGGYTF | TRBJ1-2 | - | TRBV12-3/TRBV12-4 | -
TGCGCCAGCAGCTTGCTAGCGGACACAGATACGCAGTATTTT | CASSLLADTDTQYF | TRBJ2-3 | - | TRBV5-1 | TRBD2
TGCAGTGCTTCGACGGCCACCAAAAACATTCAGTACTTC | CSASTATKNIQYF | TRBJ2-4 | few | TRBV20-1 | -
TGTGCCAGCAGCGTGAGGACTAGCGGGTACGGGGAGCTGTTTTTT | CASSVRTSGYGELFF | TRBJ2-2 | few | TRBV9 | TRBD2
TGTGCCAGCAGCTTAGCGGGAGAAGCAGATACGCAGTATTTT | CASSLAGEADTQYF | TRBJ2-3 | - | TRBV7-9 | -
TGCGCCAGCAGCTCTAGCGGGAGGGCCGAAGAGACCCAGTACTTC | CASSSSGRAEETQYF | TRBJ2-5 | many | TRBV5-1 | TRBD2
TGCGCCAGCAGCTTGGAGGAACAGGGGCTTGGCTACACCTTC | CASSLEEQGLGYTF | TRBJ1-2 | many | TRBV5-1 | TRBD1
TGCAGTGCCGAATTTGGGAGGGCCCCCTCCTACGAGCAGTACTTC | CSAEFGRAPSYEQYF | TRBJ2-7 | - | TRBV20-1 | TRBD2
TGCGCCAGCAACCGACAGGGGGGCGTCGGGGAGCTGTTTTTT | CASNRQGGVGELFF | TRBJ2-2 | - | TRBV5-1 | TRBD1
TGCGCCAGCAGCCAAGCACTCACACCTCCTATGAGCAATGAGCAGTTCTTC | CASSQALTPPMSNEQFF | TRBJ2-1 | - | TRBV4-3 | -
TGCGCCAGCAGCTACACCGGGACAGGGGACACAGATACGCAGTATTTT | CASSYTGTGDTDTQYF | TRBJ2-3 | many | TRBV5-1 | TRBD1
TGTGCCAGCAGTCGACGGACAGGGAATGGCTACACCTTC | CASSRRTGNGYTF | TRBJ1-2 | many | TRBV12-3/TRBV12-4 | TRBD1
TGTGCCTGGTCGCGATCCCGGGATTCACCCCTCCACTTT | CAWSRSRDSPLHF | TRBJ1-6 | few | TRBV30 | -
TGCAGTGCTAGAGATCCTAGCGGGAGTTACGAGCAGTACTTC | CSARDPSGSYEQYF | TRBJ2-7 | many | TRBV20-1 | TRBD2
TGTGCCCAGGGATGGGGTCCCGGGGAGCTGTTTTTT | CAQGWGPGELFF | TRBJ2-2 | few | TRBV30 | -
TGTGCCAGCAGCGAAACAAGACGGGGTGAGCAGTTCTTC | CASSETRRGEQFF | TRBJ2-1 | few | TRBV7-2 | -
TGTGCCAGTACCCCCTGGGCAGGTCCTAATCAGCCCCAGCATTTT | CASTPWAGPNQPQHF | TRBJ1-5 | - | TRBV19 | -
TGTGCCAGCTCCTCTAACGGGGGCCAAGAGACCCAGTACTTC | CASSSNGGQETQYF | TRBJ2-5 | many | TRBV18 | -
TGCAGCGAAATGGACAGGCCGCCATGGGGCGAGCAGTACTTC | CSEMDRPPWGEQYF | TRBJ2-7 | - | TRBV29-1 | TRBD1
TGTGCCAGCAGCGGGGGCAGCTACAATGAGCAGTTCTTC | CASSGGSYNEQFF | TRBJ2-1 | - | TRBV7-2 | -
TGTGCCAGCAGCCCCGGGACAACTCGGAACAATGAGCAGTTCTTC | CASSPGTTRNNEQFF | TRBJ2-1 | many | TRBV7-2 | -